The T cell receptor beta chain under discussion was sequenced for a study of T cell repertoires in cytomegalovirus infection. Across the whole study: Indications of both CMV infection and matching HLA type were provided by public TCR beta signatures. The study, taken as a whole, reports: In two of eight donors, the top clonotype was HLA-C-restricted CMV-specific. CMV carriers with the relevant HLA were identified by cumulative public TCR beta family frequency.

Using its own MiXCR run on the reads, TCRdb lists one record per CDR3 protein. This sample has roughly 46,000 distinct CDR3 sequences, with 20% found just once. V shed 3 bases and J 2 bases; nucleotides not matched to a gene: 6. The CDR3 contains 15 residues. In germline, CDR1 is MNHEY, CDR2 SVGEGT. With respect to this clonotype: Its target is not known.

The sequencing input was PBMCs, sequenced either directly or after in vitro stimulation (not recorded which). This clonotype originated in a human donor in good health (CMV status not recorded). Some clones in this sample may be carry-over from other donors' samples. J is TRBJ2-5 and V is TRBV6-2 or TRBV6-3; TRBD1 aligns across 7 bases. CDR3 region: CASSYRQGPQETQYF. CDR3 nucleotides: TGTGCCAGCAGTTATAGACAGGGACCGCAAGAGACCCAGTACTTC.